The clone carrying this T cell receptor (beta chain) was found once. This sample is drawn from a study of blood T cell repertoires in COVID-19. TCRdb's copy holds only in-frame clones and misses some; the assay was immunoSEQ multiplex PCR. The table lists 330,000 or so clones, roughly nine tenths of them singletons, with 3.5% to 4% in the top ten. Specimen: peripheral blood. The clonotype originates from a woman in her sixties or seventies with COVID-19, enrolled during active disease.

CDR3 in amino acids: CASSYQGAGNEKLFF. Written as DNA, the CDR3 is TGTGCCAGCAGCTATCAGGGGGCCGGTAATGAAAAACTGTTTTTT. The chain recombines TRBV6-5 with TRBJ1-4; 8 nucleotides align to TRBD1. V was clipped by 6 bases and J by 4 bases; unmatched bases: 7. The CDR3 covers 15 residues. In germline, CDR1 is MNHEY, CDR2 SVGAGI.